These 30 T cell receptor beta chains share one sample of origin, sequenced in a study of T-cell memory formation after mild COVID-19 (TCRdb year 2021). The library was produced with 5' RACE. TCRdb records Illumina NovaSeq 6000 as the sequencer. The public reads were reprocessed in TCRdb via fastp at Q25 and MiXCR, keeping in-frame beta chains. Every distinct CDR3 protein forms one entry, paired with its most common genes and DNA. Across this sample there are 250,000 to 300,000 distinct CDR3 sequences, with roughly 16% seen only once. Around a fifth of the sample lies in the top ten. The sample was PBMCs or a T cell subset sorted from them (not recorded which). These receptors were collected from a man between 18 and 35 years old who had mild COVID-19 (a few samples of this study predate the infection). The sample titles of this study are shuffled in the database, so cell type and time point are left out; the donor was told from shared clones.

Only a few counts were recorded for this clonotype. The chain employs TRBV5-1 and TRBJ2-7; D is ambiguous. V was clipped by 6 bases and J by 5 bases, with 18 bases between them. Germline CDR1 SGHRS, CDR2 YFSETQ. The CDR3 sequence is 14 residues long. As DNA, the CDR3 is TGCGCCAGCAAAGCCGGGCCTCCGTCCCACGAGCAGTACTTC. Amino acid sequence: CASKAGPPSHEQYF.

This clonotype has a handful of counts. The CDR3 nucleotides read TGTGCCAGCAGGCAGGGTATCTCCCAGCCCCAGCATTTT. Protein sequence: CASRQGISQPQHF. The chain has TRBV6-5 and TRBJ1-5; tentatively, D is TRBD1 (5 bases). The CDR3 length is 13 residues. Germline loops: CDR1 MNHEY, CDR2 SVGAGI. Between the trimmed V and J ends, which lost 6 bases and 7 bases, there was a span of 13 bases.

This clonotype has a handful of counts. The chain has TRBV29-1 and TRBJ2-7, with TRBD2 as a possible D gene (6 bases). This CDR3 spans 13 amino acids. Trimming pared 0 bases from V and 4 bases from J, leaving 10 bases between. Germline CDR1 SQVTM, CDR2 ANQGSEA. CDR3 loop: CSVEDPGRYEQYF. Written as DNA, the CDR3 is TGCAGCGTTGAAGACCCAGGGAGGTACGAGCAGTACTTC.

The V call is TRBV12-3 or TRBV12-4, the J call TRBJ1-6; 8 nucleotides align to TRBD1. There are 14 residues in the CDR3. Unmatched junction bases numbered 8, after V lost 6 bases and J lost 10 bases. Written as DNA, the CDR3 is TGTGCCAGCAGCCCCGGACAGGGACGATCACCCCTCCACTTT. Residues: CASSPGQGRSPLHF.

This chain joins TRBV28 and TRBJ2-1; 9 bases are shared with TRBD2. The CDR3 covers 14 residues. CDR1 is MDHEN and CDR2 is SYDVKM in the germline V gene. The ends lost 8 bases at V and 5 bases at J; junction bases unmatched: 7. The CDR3 loop reads CASRDSGGNNEQFF. The CDR3 coding sequence is TGTGCCAGCCGGGATAGCGGGGGTAACAATGAGCAGTTCTTC.

The J gene is TRBJ1-3, the V gene TRBV4-1; D gene uncertain. CDR3 length equals 15 residues. Trimming took off 0 bases at V and 9 bases at J, with 15 bases between the two ends. Germline lookup yields CDR1 MGHRA and CDR2 YSYEKL. For the CDR3, the DNA is TGCGCCAGCAGCCAAGATTTCCCACGAGTAGGCACCATATATTTT. Its translation is CASSQDFPRVGTIYF.

This clonotype was seen repeatedly, ten times or more. J is TRBJ2-1 and V is TRBV6-5, with 10 bases fitting TRBD2. Germline trimming cut 4 bases from V and 7 bases from J; bases unmatched to any gene: 10. Germline V gene sequence: CDR1 MNHEY, CDR2 SVGAGI. The CDR3 is 16 amino acids. The CDR3 loop is CASSSHLAGVGNEQFF. Here the CDR3 DNA reads TGTGCCAGCAGTTCCCACCTAGCGGGGGTCGGGAATGAGCAGTTCTTC.

This clonotype was counted at least ten times. The V gene is TRBV7-2, the J gene TRBJ2-3; 8 bases are a match to TRBD2. The CDR3 loop spans 12 amino acids. Germline V gives CDR1 SGHTA, CDR2 FQGNSA. Trimming removed 4 bases from V and 13 bases from J; junction bases left unmatched: 7. The CDR3: CASSSSSGAEYF. In DNA form, the CDR3 reads TGTGCCAGCAGCTCAAGTAGCGGGGCGGAGTATTTT. Filled out from reference TRBV7-2 and TRBJ2-3, the complete variable domain reads GAGVSQSPSNKVTEKGKDVELRCDPISGHTALYWYRQSLGQGLEFLIYFQGNSAPDKSGLPSDRFSAERTGGSVSTLTIQRTQQEDSAVYLCASSSSSGAEYFGPGTRLTVL.

This clonotype was observed a handful of times. The chain uses TRBV5-1 and TRBJ2-3, with 8 bases aligning to TRBD2. Trimming removed 0 bases from V and 5 bases from J; junction bases left unmatched: 5. The CDR3 covers 15 residues. Germline values: CDR1 SGHRS, CDR2 YFSETQ. CDR3 nucleotides: TGCGCCAGCAGCTTGGCGGGGGGGCCCGTAGATACGCAGTATTTT. It is translated as CASSLAGGPVDTQYF.

This clonotype was counted between two and nine times. The chain joins TRBV13 to TRBJ1-2; unclear D gene. Trimming took off 2 bases at V and 2 bases at J, with 6 bases between the two ends. The CDR3 covers 13 residues. Germline V gives CDR1 PRHDT, CDR2 FYEKMQ (reference sequence). DNA of the CDR3: TGTGCCAGCAGCTTACCACAGAACTATGGCTACACCTTC. Its translation: CASSLPQNYGYTF.

There are a few counts of this clonotype. The chain uses TRBV24-1 and TRBJ2-1; TRBD1 matches at 7 bases. CDR1 KGHDR and CDR2 SFDVKD come from the germline V gene. The CDR3 runs to 13 residues. With V trimmed by 2 bases and J by 8 bases, 2 bases remained unmatched. Here the CDR3 DNA reads TGTGCCACCAGTGATTGGGACAGCCATGAGCAGTTCTTC. Its translation: CATSDWDSHEQFF.

The genes are TRBV5-1 and TRBJ2-3, with 9 positions matching TRBD2. V was clipped by 7 bases and J by 8 bases; unmatched bases: 14. In germline, CDR1 is SGHRS, CDR2 YFSETQ. CDR3 length: 15 amino acids. Here the CDR3 reads CASGIDLAGRGTQYF. CDR3 DNA sequence: TGCGCCAGCGGGATTGATCTAGCGGGGCGCGGTACGCAGTATTTT.

This clonotype showed up just a few times. The V and J genes are TRBV18 and TRBJ2-2, with D hard to call. This CDR3 is built from 14 residues. Per germline, CDR1 KGHSH and CDR2 LQKENI. The V and J ends lost 0 bases and 1 base respectively, with 3 bases between them. The CDR3 bases are TGTGCCAGCTCACCACCCAAGAACACCGGGGAGCTGTTTTTT. This translates into CASSPPKNTGELFF. The variable domain in full, with the rest retrieved from reference TRBV18 and TRBJ2-2, is NAGVMQNPRHLVRRRGQEARLRCSPMKGHSHVYWYRQLPEEGLKFMVYLQKENIIDESGMPKERFSAEFPKEGPSILRIQQVVRGDSAAYFCASSPPKNTGELFFGEGSRLTVL.

This clonotype was counted at least ten times. The V gene is TRBV7-2, the J gene TRBJ2-3; D is uncertain. Per the germline V gene, CDR1 is SGHTA and CDR2 is FQGNSA. CDR3 length equals 13 residues. Trimming took 5 bases from V and 5 from J, leaving 11 bases between them. Here the CDR3 reads CASSPDQIDTQYF. CDR3 in DNA: TGTGCCAGCAGCCCAGACCAGATAGATACGCAGTATTTT.

This clonotype has just a few counts. The chain carries TRBV12-3 or TRBV12-4 and TRBJ1-3; D remains unclear. The CDR3 contains 14 residues. Trimming removed 3 bases at V and 0 bases at J, with 6 bases between. CDR3 loop: CASSLVNSGNTIYF. The CDR3 nucleotides are TGTGCCAGCAGTTTGGTGAACTCTGGAAACACCATATATTTT.

This clonotype has at least ten counts. The V call is TRBV7-9, the J call TRBJ2-3; D call uncertain. CDR1 and CDR2 (germline): SEHNR, FQNEAQ (reference sequence). V gave up 5 bases and J gave up 5 bases, with 8 bases separating them. The CDR3 consists of 12 residues. The CDR3 region is CASSPTGDTQYF. The CDR3 coding sequence is TGTGCCAGCAGCCCGACTGGAGATACGCAGTATTTT.

At least ten counts were recorded for this clonotype. The chain links TRBV7-9 to TRBJ2-5; 8 bases line up with TRBD2. Unmatched junction bases numbered 12, after V lost 5 bases and J lost 4 bases. The CDR3 is made up of 16 amino acids. CDR1 and CDR2 from the germline V gene are SEHNR and FQNEAQ (reference sequence). The CDR3 sequence is CASSPDYAGGRETQYF. The CDR3 bases are TGTGCCAGCAGCCCTGACTACGCGGGGGGTAGAGAGACCCAGTACTTC.

The chain joins TRBV7-6 to TRBJ1-2, with 12 bases that match TRBD1. CDR3 length: 17 amino acids. The V segment lost 2 bases and the J segment 6 bases; nucleotides outside the gene matches: 10. Germline CDR1 SGHVS, CDR2 FNYEAQ. CDR3 residues: CASSLLRGGTGGDGYTF. Written as DNA, the CDR3 is TGTGCCAGCAGCTTATTGAGGGGAGGGACAGGGGGCGATGGCTACACCTTC.

This clonotype was recorded a few times. The V call is TRBV25-1, the J call TRBJ2-7; D might be TRBD1 (6 bases). V lost 4 bases and J lost 2, with 9 bases in between. This CDR3 has 13 residues. Germline V CDR1 and CDR2: MGHDK, SYGVNS. This CDR3 is CASSVTGTYEQYV. In DNA, the CDR3 is TGTGCCAGCAGTGTCACAGGGACCTACGAGCAGTACGTC.

The gene calls are TRBV3-1 and TRBJ1-2; 9 bases are shared with TRBD1. CDR1 LGHDT and CDR2 YNNKEL come from the germline V gene (reference sequence). The J segment lost 7 bases and the V segment lost 4 bases, leaving 7 bases of the junction unmatched. CDR3 length equals 14 residues. The CDR3 region is CASSLDRGMSGYTF. The CDR3 DNA sequence: TGTGCCAGCAGCCTTGACAGGGGGATGAGTGGCTACACCTTC. The full variable domain, its missing parts supplied by reference TRBV3-1 and TRBJ1-2, is DTAVSQTPKYLVTQMGNDKSIKCEQNLGHDTMYWYKQDSKKFLKIMFSYNNKELIINETVPNRFSPKSPDKAHLNLHINSLELGDSAVYFCASSLDRGMSGYTFGSGTRLTVV.

This chain connects TRBV12-3 or TRBV12-4 to TRBJ1-2; D gene unclear. V was pared by 5 bases and J by 8 bases, with 15 bases between. CDR3 size: 13 residues. The chain's CDR3 is CASSPVPGLGYTF. In DNA form, the CDR3 reads TGTGCCAGCAGTCCAGTACCGGGTTTGGGCTACACCTTC.

J is TRBJ2-2 and V is TRBV29-1, with 8 nucleotides matching TRBD2. Unmatched junction bases numbered 5, after V lost 6 bases and J lost 5 bases. CDR3 length equals 13 residues. Germline V gene sequence: CDR1 SQVTM, CDR2 ANQGSEA. The CDR3 loop is CSVSRGGTGELFF. The CDR3 DNA sequence: TGCAGCGTGTCCCGGGGGGGGACCGGGGAGCTGTTTTTT.

This clonotype has just one count. The chain has TRBV13 and TRBJ1-1, with D possibly being TRBD1 (6 bases). Germline V gene sequence: CDR1 PRHDT, CDR2 FYEKMQ (reference sequence). The CDR3 loop spans 24 amino acids. V shed 0 bases and J shed 6 bases, with 41 bases lying between them. CDR3 loop: CASSLGLMGGSRPDSLNWGSEAFF. CDR3 nucleotides: TGTGCCAGCAGCTTAGGCCTAATGGGGGGATCTAGGCCGGACAGCCTGAACTGGGGTTCTGAAGCTTTCTTT.

This clonotype came up many times. The chain couples TRBV24-1 to TRBJ2-3, with 12 bases that match TRBD2. Germline CDR1 is KGHDR and CDR2 is SFDVKD. The CDR3 extends over 17 amino acids. Trimming at V came to 5 bases and at J to 3 bases, leaving 8 bases not matched to a gene. CDR3 loop: CATSGRGLAGRTDTQYF. In DNA, the CDR3 is TGTGCCACCAGTGGAAGAGGACTAGCGGGGAGAACAGATACGCAGTATTTT.

In its sample, this clonotype was seen many times. The rearrangement uses TRBV12-3 or TRBV12-4 and TRBJ2-5; a weak D match, TRBD1 (6 bases). The V gene lost 4 bases and the J gene lost 3 bases, with 12 bases spanning the gap. There are 14 residues in the CDR3. The CDR3 bases are TGTGCCAGCAGTTCAAACAGGGTCAAAGAGACCCAGTACTTC. Its translation: CASSSNRVKETQYF.

This clonotype showed up many times. This sequence joins TRBV4-1 and TRBJ2-1; tentatively, D is TRBD1 (5 bases). The V gene's germline CDR1 is MGHRA and CDR2 YSYEKL. The CDR3 consists of 16 residues. Trimming took 0 bases from V and 5 from J, leaving 14 bases between them. The CDR3 loop reads CASSQEPWSGNNEQFF. The CDR3 DNA is TGCGCCAGCAGCCAAGAACCATGGTCAGGGAACAATGAGCAGTTCTTC.

The chain combines TRBV7-2 with TRBJ2-3; D is unclear. Trimming left V 0 bases short and J 4 bases short, with 8 bases between. CDR3 size: 14 residues. Germline assignment: CDR1 SGHTA and CDR2 FQGNSA. The CDR3 loop reads CASSLAGYADTQYF. Here the CDR3 DNA reads TGTGCCAGCAGCTTAGCAGGTTATGCAGATACGCAGTATTTT.

CDR3 residues: CASSSGFLYEQYV. For the CDR3, the DNA is TGTGCCAGCAGTTCGGGGTTCCTCTACGAGCAGTACGTC. The V gene is TRBV28, the J gene TRBJ2-7; D may be TRBD2 (5 bases). Per germline, CDR1 MDHEN and CDR2 SYDVKM. CDR3 length: 13 residues. The V gene lost 4 bases and the J gene lost 3 bases, with 10 bases spanning the gap.

This clonotype was recorded a few times. This chain links TRBV7-9 with TRBJ1-2, with 8 bases identical to TRBD1. The CDR3 loop spans 14 amino acids. Germline CDR1 and CDR2: SEHNR and FQNEAQ (reference sequence). V shed 3 bases, J shed 6 bases, and the junction held 6 bases outside the gene matches. CDR3: CASSFRTGSDGYTF. DNA of the CDR3: TGTGCCAGCAGCTTTAGGACAGGGAGCGATGGCTACACCTTC.

J is TRBJ2-1 and V is TRBV6-2 or TRBV6-3; TRBD1 might be the D (6 bases). The germline gives CDR1 MNHEY, CDR2 SVGEGT. The CDR3 consists of 14 residues. The ends were cut back, 6 bases at V and 4 bases at J, with 13 bases in the middle. The DNA for the CDR3 is TGTGCCAGCAGACCTAGACAGGTGTACAATGAGCAGTTCTTC. The encoded protein is CASRPRQVYNEQFF.